These 21 T cell receptor beta chains were sequenced from one sample in a study of blood T cell repertoires in COVID-19 (TCRdb year 2020). The library was prepared using the immunoSEQ multiplex PCR assay. TCRdb obtained this table from immuneACCESS and retained in-frame rearrangements with V and J assigned. These tables miss some clones; where compared with another copy, unresolved V genes account for less than half of the shortfall, and the remainder is unexplained. For this sample there are about 250,000 clones; less than 85% appear just once. The ten largest clones represent nearly 5% of the sample. Sequencing was carried out using peripheral blood. The receptors stem from a woman of 80 years or more with active or convalescent COVID-19.

The gene calls are TRBV7-2 and TRBJ1-1, with 11 bases matching TRBD1. The germline V gene has CDR1 SGHTA and CDR2 FQGNSA. J lost 4 bases, V lost 7 bases, and 14 bases had no gene match. The CDR3 is 17 amino acids. The CDR3 DNA reads as TGTGCCAGCACAGGAAGAGGGACAGGGGGAAGTCTCACTGAAGCTTTCTTT. This encodes CASTGRGTGGSLTEAFF. Using reference TRBV7-2 and TRBJ1-1 for the parts outside the CDR3, the full variable domain is GAGVSQSPSNKVTEKGKDVELRCDPISGHTALYWYRQSLGQGLEFLIYFQGNSAPDKSGLPSDRFSAERTGGSVSTLTIQRTQQEDSAVYLCASTGRGTGGSLTEAFFGQGTRLTVV.

Regarding this clone: Other nucleotide sequences in the sample specify the same CDR3. The gene calls are TRBV4-1 and TRBJ1-4; D is unclear. CDR3 length: 15 residues. Per the germline V gene, CDR1 is MGHRA and CDR2 is YSYEKL. V was pared by 1 base and J by 0 bases, with 6 bases between. CDR3 coding DNA: TGCGCCAGCAGCCAAGGCCGGGCAACTAATGAAAAACTGTTTTTT. The encoded protein is CASSQGRATNEKLFF.

This chain links TRBV19 with TRBJ2-3, with 7 bases identical to TRBD1. J was trimmed by 4 bases and V by 5 bases; bases with no gene match: 3. This CDR3 has 13 residues. The germline CDR1 and CDR2 sequences are LNHDA and SQIVND (reference sequence). For the CDR3, the DNA is TGTGCCAGTAGTCTCAGGGGGTCAGATACGCAGTATTTT. It translates to CASSLRGSDTQYF.

The CDR3 region has the DNA TGTGCCAGCAGTTCGATAATCGGGAGAACAGATACGCAGTATTTT. Protein sequence: CASSSIIGRTDTQYF. The genes are TRBV27 and TRBJ2-3; D is perhaps TRBD2 (6 bases). V was trimmed by 4 bases and J by 3 bases, leaving 14 bases between them. CDR1 is MNHEY, CDR2 SMNVEV, per germline (reference sequence). The CDR3 covers 15 residues.

This chain uses TRBV3-1 (or the pseudogene TRBV3-2) with TRBJ1-1; TRBD1 aligns across 7 bases. The ends lost 1 base at V and 5 bases at J; junction bases unmatched: 4. The CDR3 covers 14 residues. The germline gives CDR1 LGHDT, CDR2 YNNKEL (reference sequence). This CDR3 reads CASSQAGGVTEAFF. The CDR3 DNA reads TGTGCCAGCAGCCAAGCAGGGGGAGTTACTGAAGCTTTCTTT.

This clone was seen only a few times. The chain is built from TRBV18 and TRBJ1-4, with D hard to call. Deletions cut 4 bases from V and 4 bases from J, with 10 bases between. The CDR3 runs to 14 residues. Germline lookup yields CDR1 KGHSH and CDR2 LQKENI. The CDR3 DNA is TGTGCCAGCTCACACAGACGTGTTAATGAAAAACTGTTTTTT. Translated: CASSHRRVNEKLFF.

The chain employs TRBV14 and TRBJ1-1, with 7 positions matching TRBD1. The length of the CDR3 is 16 residues. V shed 4 bases and J 4 bases; nucleotides not matched to a gene: 12. Germline V lookup: CDR1 SGHDN, CDR2 FVKESK. The DNA for the CDR3 is TGTGCCAGCAGCCCTCGCTTAAATTCAGGGGGCACTGAAGCTTTCTTT. Translating it yields CASSPRLNSGGTEAFF.

The genes are TRBV6-6 and TRBJ1-2; perhaps TRBD1 as D (5 bases). CDR1 MNHNY and CDR2 SVGAGI come from the germline V gene (reference sequence). Trimming left V 5 bases short and J 6 bases short, with 16 bases between. The CDR3 is 14 residues long. CDR3 nucleotide sequence: TGTGCCAGCAGTAAGGAGGGGCGCAGGAATGGCTACACCTTC. Protein sequence: CASSKEGRRNGYTF.

This clone was seen at least ten times. V is TRBV6-6 and J is TRBJ1-6; weak D call: TRBD1 (6 bases). The V end lost 2 bases, the J end lost 6 bases, and 11 bases lay between the germline ends. The CDR3 is 15 residues long. Germline lookup yields CDR1 MNHNY and CDR2 SVGAGI (reference sequence). The CDR3 reads CASSYRDTPNSPLHF. CDR3 nucleotides: TGTGCCAGCAGTTACCGGGACACCCCTAATTCACCCCTCCACTTT.

The gene calls are TRBV28 and TRBJ1-6, with a possible D match to TRBD1 (5 bases). The CDR3 is made up of 14 amino acids. V lost 7 bases and J lost 13, with 20 bases in between. The germline V gene has CDR1 MDHEN and CDR2 SYDVKM. CDR3 bases: TGTGCCAGCAAGGCAGGGCAGGCTCAGGAGCCCCTCCACTTT. Translated: CASKAGQAQEPLHF.

The chain combines TRBV10-1 with TRBJ2-1; 7 positions agree with TRBD1. The CDR3 contains 15 residues. V was clipped by 2 bases and J by 5 bases; unmatched bases: 6. CDR1 and CDR2 (germline): WNHNN, SYGVQD (reference sequence). The CDR3 is CASSEPGTVNNEQFF. The CDR3 DNA is TGCGCCAGCAGTGAGCCCGGGACAGTGAACAATGAGCAGTTCTTC.

This clone showed up just once. The rearrangement joins TRBV5-4 to TRBJ2-4; 7 bases align to TRBD1. Trimming removed 4 bases from V and 3 bases from J; junction bases left unmatched: 4. Looked up from germline, CDR1 is SGHNT and CDR2 is YYREEE (reference sequence). CDR3 length: 14 residues. The CDR3 region is CASSPRDSKNIQYF. CDR3 sequence (DNA): TGTGCCAGCAGCCCCCGGGACAGCAAAAACATTCAGTACTTC.

The chain employs TRBV3-1 (or the pseudogene TRBV3-2) and TRBJ2-3; unclear D gene. V was shortened by 5 bases and J by 6 bases, with 9 bases between the two germline ends. The CDR3 is made up of 12 amino acids. Germline V gives CDR1 LGHDT, CDR2 YNNKEL (reference sequence). This CDR3 is CASSFPRDTQYF. DNA for the CDR3: TGTGCCAGCAGCTTTCCCCGGGATACGCAGTATTTT.

The chain combines TRBV20-1 with TRBJ1-5; tentative D call: TRBD1 (5 bases). CDR3 size: 13 residues. The V end was cut by 3 bases, the J end by 4 bases, with 10 bases between. Germline loops: CDR1 DFQATT, CDR2 SNEGSKA (reference sequence). The DNA of the CDR3 is TGCAGTGCTAGTATGGGGACTAATCAGCCCCAGCATTTT. It encodes CSASMGTNQPQHF.

V is TRBV2 and J is TRBJ2-7; 8 bases are a match to TRBD1. V trimming: 2 bases; J trimming: 6 bases; junction bases outside the gene matches: 6. The length of the CDR3 is 14 residues. Germline CDR1 and CDR2: SNHLY and FYNNEI. The CDR3 nucleotides read TGTGCCAGCAGTGAATATAACAGGGGGTTCGAGCAGTACTTC. This sequence encodes CASSEYNRGFEQYF.

This clone was observed a handful of times. This chain joins TRBV11-3 and TRBJ1-3; 9 nucleotides agree with TRBD1. This CDR3 is 15 amino acids long. From germline, CDR1 is SGHNT and CDR2 YENEEA. V lost 5 bases to trimming and J lost 4 bases; unmatched junction nucleotides: 6. The CDR3 is CASSPGQGNGNTIYF. As DNA, the CDR3 is TGTGCCAGCAGCCCTGGACAGGGGAACGGAAACACCATATATTTT. Complete variable domain (other parts from reference TRBV11-3 and TRBJ1-3): EAGVVQSPRYKIIEKKQPVAFWCNPISGHNTLYWYLQNLGQGPELLIRYENEEAVDDSQLPKDRFSAERLKGVDSTLKIQPAELGDSAVYLCASSPGQGNGNTIYFGEGSWLTVV.

As for this clone: Other DNA sequences in the same sample also yield this CDR3. V is TRBV12-3 or TRBV12-4 and J is TRBJ2-7, with D uncertain. The CDR3 extends over 13 amino acids. The V and J ends lost 1 base and 2 bases respectively, with 6 bases between them. The CDR3 DNA sequence: TGTGCCAGCAGTTTAGGACAAACCTACGAGCAGTACTTC. Its translation is CASSLGQTYEQYF.

This clone was seen a single time. The chain has TRBV7-6 and TRBJ2-7, with no clear D. The CDR3 loop spans 15 amino acids. Trimming pared 0 bases from V and 2 bases from J, leaving 11 bases between. The V gene's germline CDR1 is SGHVS and CDR2 FNYEAQ. This CDR3 is CASSLALSTTYEQYF. CDR3 nucleotides: TGTGCCAGCAGCTTAGCGCTTAGCACCACCTACGAGCAGTACTTC.

The chain employs TRBV5-4 and TRBJ2-1, with 10 positions matching TRBD1. V gave up 4 bases and J gave up 8 bases; unmatched junction bases: 9. This CDR3 is 15 amino acids long. CDR1 and CDR2 from the germline V gene are SGHNT and YYREEE (reference sequence). The CDR3 loop reads CASSKGQGGIDEQFF. For the CDR3, the DNA is TGTGCCAGCAGCAAAGGACAGGGGGGGATCGATGAGCAGTTCTTC.

The rearrangement uses TRBV18 and TRBJ1-5; D is undetermined. The CDR3 totals 14 residues. The V end lost 2 bases, the J end lost 4 bases, and 9 bases lay between the germline ends. Per the germline V gene, CDR1 is KGHSH and CDR2 is LQKENI. This chain's CDR3 is CASSPSGENQPQHF. Here the CDR3 DNA reads TGTGCCAGCTCACCATCCGGGGAGAATCAGCCCCAGCATTTT.

The V gene is TRBV2, the J gene TRBJ1-1; 8 positions match TRBD1. V lost 7 bases and J lost 8; bases outside the gene matches: 12. The CDR3 totals 14 residues. Germline loops: CDR1 SNHLY, CDR2 FYNNEI. The DNA of the CDR3 is TGTGCCAGCATAACGACAGGGGAGGGGGTCGAAGCTTTCTTT. This codes for CASITTGEGVEAFF. Combining the CDR3 with reference TRBV2 and TRBJ1-1 gives the whole variable domain EPEVTQTPSHQVTQMGQEVILRCVPISNHLYFYWYRQILGQKVEFLVSFYNNEISEKSEIFDDQFSVERPDGSNFTLKIRSTKLEDSAMYFCASITTGEGVEAFFGQGTRLTVV.